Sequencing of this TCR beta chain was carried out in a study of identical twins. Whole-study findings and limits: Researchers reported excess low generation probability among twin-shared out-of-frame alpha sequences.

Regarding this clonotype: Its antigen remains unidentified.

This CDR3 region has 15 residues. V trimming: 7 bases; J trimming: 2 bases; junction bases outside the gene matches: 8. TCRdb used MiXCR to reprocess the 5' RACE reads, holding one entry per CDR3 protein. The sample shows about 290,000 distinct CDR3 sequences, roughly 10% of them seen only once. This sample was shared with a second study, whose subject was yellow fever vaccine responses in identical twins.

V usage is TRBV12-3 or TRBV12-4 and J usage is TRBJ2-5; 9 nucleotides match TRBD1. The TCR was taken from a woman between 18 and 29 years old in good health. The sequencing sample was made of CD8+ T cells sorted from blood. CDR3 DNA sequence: TGTGCCAGCACCCCTTATGGGACAGGGCAAGAGACCCAGTACTTC. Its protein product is CASTPYGTGQETQYF.